The entry that follows covers one TCR beta chain sequence. Its antigen remains unidentified. This sample is part of a study of cytomegalovirus exposure and HLA in healthy donors. Regarding the study as a whole: Sequencing likely generated an artifact that appeared as a cluster of highly shared sequence variants. In a later analysis, donors in an Asian-associated ancestry cluster reportedly had fewer N-insertions in productive TCRs than the cohort mean. The study recorded 150 to 200 TCR beta chains that were cytomegalovirus-associated.

The study ran its PCR with 60 Vbeta and 13 Jbeta primers. TCRdb's copy holds only in-frame clones and misses some; the assay was immunoSEQ multiplex PCR. The sample carries 110,000 to 150,000 clones, roughly 10% recorded once. Germline V gene sequence: CDR1 MDHEN, CDR2 SYDVKM. The germline V and J ends were trimmed by 6 bases and 2 bases, with 11 bases remaining between them. CDR3 length: 13 amino acids. Sequenced material: PBMCs. This TCR was recovered from a man aged 45-65 years in good health and CMV-seronegative. The V gene is TRBV28, the J gene TRBJ2-7; D call uncertain. CDR3 region: CASSKNGAYEQYF. CDR3 nucleotide sequence: TGTGCCAGCAGCAAAAACGGAGCCTACGAGCAGTACTTC.